Listed here is a single T cell receptor beta chain. Enrollment of patients from Seattle took place during active infection, with longitudinal follow-up. Data came from immunoSEQ multiplex PCR; TCRdb stores just in-frame clones and leaves some out. The data hold fewer than 300,000 clones, with 91% observed a single time. The source of the sample is a study of blood T cell repertoires in COVID-19. Study context: The analysed material was cDNA or gDNA that came from T cells, B-cell-depleted T cells, or PBMCs.

This sequence was found in a young adult with COVID-19, enrolled during active disease. The sequencing sample was made of peripheral blood.

The CDR3 DNA reads as TGCGCCAGCAGTACGCAGTCTACAGATACGCAGTATTTT. Amino acids: CASSTQSTDTQYF. The rearrangement joins TRBV4-1 to TRBJ2-3; no definite D call. The CDR3 is 13 residues long. Trimming shortened V by 6 bases and J by 3 bases, and 10 bases separated the two germline ends. Germline values: CDR1 MGHRA, CDR2 YSYEKL.